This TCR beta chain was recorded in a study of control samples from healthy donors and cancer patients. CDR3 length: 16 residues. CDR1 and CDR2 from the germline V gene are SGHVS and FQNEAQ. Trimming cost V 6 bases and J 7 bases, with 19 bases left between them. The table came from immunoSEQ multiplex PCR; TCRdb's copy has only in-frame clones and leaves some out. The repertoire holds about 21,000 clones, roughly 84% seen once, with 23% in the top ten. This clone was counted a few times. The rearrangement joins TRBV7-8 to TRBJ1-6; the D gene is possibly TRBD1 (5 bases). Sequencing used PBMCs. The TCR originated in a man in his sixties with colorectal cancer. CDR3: CASSLEEGGTNSPLHF. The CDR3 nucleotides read TGTGCCAGCAGTCTCGAGGAGGGCGGGACCAATTCACCCCTCCACTTT.